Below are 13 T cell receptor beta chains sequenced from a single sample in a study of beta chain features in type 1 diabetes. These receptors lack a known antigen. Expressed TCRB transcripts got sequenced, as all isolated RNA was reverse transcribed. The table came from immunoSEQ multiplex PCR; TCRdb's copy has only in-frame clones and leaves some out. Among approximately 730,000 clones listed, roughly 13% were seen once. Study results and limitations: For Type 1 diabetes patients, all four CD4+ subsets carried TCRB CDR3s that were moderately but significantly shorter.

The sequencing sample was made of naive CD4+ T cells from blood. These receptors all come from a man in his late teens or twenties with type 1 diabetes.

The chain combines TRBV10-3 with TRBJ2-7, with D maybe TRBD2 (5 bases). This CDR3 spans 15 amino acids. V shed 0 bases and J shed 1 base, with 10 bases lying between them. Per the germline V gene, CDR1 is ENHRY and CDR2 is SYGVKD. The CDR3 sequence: CAISESSLASYEQYF. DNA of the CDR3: TGTGCCATCAGTGAGTCGAGCCTAGCATCCTACGAGCAGTACTTC.

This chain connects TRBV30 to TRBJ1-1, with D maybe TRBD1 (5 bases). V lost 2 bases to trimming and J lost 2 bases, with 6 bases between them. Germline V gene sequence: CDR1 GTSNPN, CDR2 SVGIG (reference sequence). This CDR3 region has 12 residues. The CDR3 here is CAWSWTNTEAFF. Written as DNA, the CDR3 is TGTGCCTGGAGTTGGACAAACACTGAAGCTTTCTTT.

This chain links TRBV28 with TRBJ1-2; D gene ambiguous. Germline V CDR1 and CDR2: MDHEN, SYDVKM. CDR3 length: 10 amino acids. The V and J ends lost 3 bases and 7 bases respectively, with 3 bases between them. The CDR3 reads CASSLGGYTF. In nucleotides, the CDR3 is TGTGCCAGCAGTTTGGGTGGCTACACCTTC.

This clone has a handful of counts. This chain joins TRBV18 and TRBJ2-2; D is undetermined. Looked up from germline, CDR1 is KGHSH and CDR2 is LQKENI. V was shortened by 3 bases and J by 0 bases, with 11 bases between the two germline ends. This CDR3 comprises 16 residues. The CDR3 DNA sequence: TGTGCCAGCTCACCCTTCGTAGGGCCGAACACCGGGGAGCTGTTTTTT. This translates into CASSPFVGPNTGELFF. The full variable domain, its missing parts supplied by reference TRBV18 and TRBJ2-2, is NAGVMQNPRHLVRRRGQEARLRCSPMKGHSHVYWYRQLPEEGLKFMVYLQKENIIDESGMPKERFSAEFPKEGPSILRIQQVVRGDSAAYFCASSPFVGPNTGELFFGEGSRLTVL.

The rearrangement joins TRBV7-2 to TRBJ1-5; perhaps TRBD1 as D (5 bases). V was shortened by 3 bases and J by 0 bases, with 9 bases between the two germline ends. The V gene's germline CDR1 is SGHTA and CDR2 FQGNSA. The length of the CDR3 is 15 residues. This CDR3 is CASSLGHGSNQPQHF. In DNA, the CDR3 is TGTGCCAGCAGCTTGGGGCACGGTAGCAATCAGCCCCAGCATTTT.

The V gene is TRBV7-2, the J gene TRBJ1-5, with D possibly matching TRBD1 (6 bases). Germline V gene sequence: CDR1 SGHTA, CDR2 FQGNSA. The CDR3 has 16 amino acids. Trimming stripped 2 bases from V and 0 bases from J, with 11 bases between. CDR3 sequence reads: CASSLLGRGSNQPQHF. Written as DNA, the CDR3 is TGTGCCAGCAGCTTACTGGGCAGGGGTAGCAATCAGCCCCAGCATTTT.

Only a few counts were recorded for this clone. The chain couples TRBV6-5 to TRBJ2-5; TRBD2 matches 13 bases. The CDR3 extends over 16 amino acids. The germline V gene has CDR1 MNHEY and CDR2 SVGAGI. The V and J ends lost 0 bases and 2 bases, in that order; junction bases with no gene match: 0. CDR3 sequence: CASSYSGLAGQETQYF. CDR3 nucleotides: TGTGCCAGCAGTTACTCGGGACTAGCGGGGCAAGAGACCCAGTACTTC.

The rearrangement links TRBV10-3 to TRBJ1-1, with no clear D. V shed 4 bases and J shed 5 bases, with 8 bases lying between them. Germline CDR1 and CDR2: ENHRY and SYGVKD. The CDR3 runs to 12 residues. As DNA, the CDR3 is TGTGCCATCAGTGGTCGACGGACTGAAGCTTTCTTT. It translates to CAISGRRTEAFF.

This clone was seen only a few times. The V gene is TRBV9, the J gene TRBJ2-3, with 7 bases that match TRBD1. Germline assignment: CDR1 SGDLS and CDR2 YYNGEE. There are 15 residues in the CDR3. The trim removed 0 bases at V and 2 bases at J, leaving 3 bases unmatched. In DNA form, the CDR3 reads TGTGCCAGCAGCGTAGAGGGGGCGTACACAGATACGCAGTATTTT. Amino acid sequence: CASSVEGAYTDTQYF.

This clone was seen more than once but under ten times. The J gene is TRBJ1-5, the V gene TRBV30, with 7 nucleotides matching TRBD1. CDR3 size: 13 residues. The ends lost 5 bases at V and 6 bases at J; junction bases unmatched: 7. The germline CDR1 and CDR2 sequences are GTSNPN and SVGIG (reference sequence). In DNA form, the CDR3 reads TGTGCCTGGTCAGGGGGGGTACCTCAGCCCCAGCATTTT. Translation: CAWSGGVPQPQHF.

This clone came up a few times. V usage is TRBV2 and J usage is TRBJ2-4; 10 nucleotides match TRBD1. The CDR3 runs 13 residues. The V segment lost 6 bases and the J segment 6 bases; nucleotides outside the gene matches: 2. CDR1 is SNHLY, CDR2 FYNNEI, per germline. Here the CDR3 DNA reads TGTGCCAGCAGGACAGGGGGCAGAAACATTCAGTACTTC. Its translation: CASRTGGRNIQYF. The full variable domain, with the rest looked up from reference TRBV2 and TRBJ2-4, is EPEVTQTPSHQVTQMGQEVILRCVPISNHLYFYWYRQILGQKVEFLVSFYNNEISEKSEIFDDQFSVERPDGSNFTLKIRSTKLEDSAMYFCASRTGGRNIQYFGAGTRLSVL.

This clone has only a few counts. CDR3 in amino acids: CASSRSGTNNEKLFF. CDR3 DNA: TGTGCCAGCAGTCGAAGTGGGACGAATAATGAAAAACTGTTTTTT. The V and J genes are TRBV25-1 and TRBJ1-4, with a tentative D call TRBD1 (5 bases). This CDR3 has 15 amino acids. V was cut by 5 bases and J by 4 bases, with 14 bases left in between. The germline CDR1 and CDR2 sequences are MGHDK and SYGVNS.

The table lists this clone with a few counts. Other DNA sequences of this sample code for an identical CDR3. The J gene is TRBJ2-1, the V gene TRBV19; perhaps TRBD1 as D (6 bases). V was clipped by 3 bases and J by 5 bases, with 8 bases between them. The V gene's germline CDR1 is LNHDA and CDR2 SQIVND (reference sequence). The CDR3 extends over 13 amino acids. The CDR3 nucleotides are TGTGCCAGTAGTATCGGACAGAACAATGAGCAGTTCTTC. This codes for CASSIGQNNEQFF.